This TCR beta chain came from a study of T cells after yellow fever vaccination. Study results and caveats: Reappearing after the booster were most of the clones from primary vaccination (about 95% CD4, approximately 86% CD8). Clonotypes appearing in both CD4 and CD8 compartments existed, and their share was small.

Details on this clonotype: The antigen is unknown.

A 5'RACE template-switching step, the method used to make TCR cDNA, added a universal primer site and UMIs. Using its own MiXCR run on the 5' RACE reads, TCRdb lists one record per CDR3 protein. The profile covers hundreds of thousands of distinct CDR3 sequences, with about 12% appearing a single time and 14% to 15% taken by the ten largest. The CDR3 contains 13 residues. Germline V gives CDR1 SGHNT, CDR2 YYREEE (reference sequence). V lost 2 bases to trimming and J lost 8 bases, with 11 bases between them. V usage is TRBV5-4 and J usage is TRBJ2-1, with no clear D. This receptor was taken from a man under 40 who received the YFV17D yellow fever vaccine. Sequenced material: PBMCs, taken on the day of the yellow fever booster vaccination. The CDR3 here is CASSLDFKDEQFF. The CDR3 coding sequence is TGTGCCAGCAGCTTAGACTTTAAGGATGAGCAGTTCTTC.